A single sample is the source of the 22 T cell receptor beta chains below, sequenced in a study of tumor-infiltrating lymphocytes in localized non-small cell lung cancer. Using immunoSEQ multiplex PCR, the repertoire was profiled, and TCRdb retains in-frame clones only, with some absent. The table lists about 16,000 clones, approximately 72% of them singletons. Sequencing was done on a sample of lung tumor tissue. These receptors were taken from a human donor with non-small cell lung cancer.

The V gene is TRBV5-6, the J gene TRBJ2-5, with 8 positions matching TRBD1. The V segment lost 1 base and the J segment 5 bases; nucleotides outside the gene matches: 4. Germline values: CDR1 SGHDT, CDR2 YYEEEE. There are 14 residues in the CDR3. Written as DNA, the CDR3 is TGTGCCAGCAGCTTGCTAGGGGACAGGGAGACCCAGTACTTC. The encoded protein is CASSLLGDRETQYF.

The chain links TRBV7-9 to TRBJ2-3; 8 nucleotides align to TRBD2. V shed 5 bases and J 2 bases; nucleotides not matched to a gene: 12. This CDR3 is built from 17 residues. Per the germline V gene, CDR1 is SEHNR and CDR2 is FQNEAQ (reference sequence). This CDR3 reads CASSTRTSPTVTDTQYF. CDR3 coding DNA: TGTGCCAGCAGCACCAGGACTAGCCCCACGGTCACAGATACGCAGTATTTT.

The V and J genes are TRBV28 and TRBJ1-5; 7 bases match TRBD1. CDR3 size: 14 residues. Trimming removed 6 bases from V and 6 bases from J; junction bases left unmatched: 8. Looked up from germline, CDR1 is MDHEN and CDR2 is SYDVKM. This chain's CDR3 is CASSPRAGGQPQHF. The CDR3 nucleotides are TGTGCCAGCAGCCCTCGGGCAGGGGGTCAGCCCCAGCATTTT. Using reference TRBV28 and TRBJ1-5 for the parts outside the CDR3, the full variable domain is DVKVTQSSRYLVKRTGEKVFLECVQDMDHENMFWYRQDPGLGLRLIYFSYDVKMKEKGDIPEGYSVSREKKERFSLILESASTNQTSMYLCASSPRAGGQPQHFGDGTRLSIL.

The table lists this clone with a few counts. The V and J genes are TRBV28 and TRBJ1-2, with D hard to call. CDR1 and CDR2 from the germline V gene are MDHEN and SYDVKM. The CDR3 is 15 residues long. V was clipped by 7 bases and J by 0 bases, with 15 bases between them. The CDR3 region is CASMAGVLSNYGYTF. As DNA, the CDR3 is TGTGCCAGCATGGCAGGAGTCCTCTCTAACTATGGCTACACCTTC.

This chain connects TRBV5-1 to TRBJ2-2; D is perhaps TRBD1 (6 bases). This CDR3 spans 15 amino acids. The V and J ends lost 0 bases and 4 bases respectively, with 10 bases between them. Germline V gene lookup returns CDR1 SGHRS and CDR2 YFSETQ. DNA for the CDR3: TGCGCCAGCAGCTTGGCAGGGGATGGCACCGGGGAGCTGTTTTTT. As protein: CASSLAGDGTGELFF.

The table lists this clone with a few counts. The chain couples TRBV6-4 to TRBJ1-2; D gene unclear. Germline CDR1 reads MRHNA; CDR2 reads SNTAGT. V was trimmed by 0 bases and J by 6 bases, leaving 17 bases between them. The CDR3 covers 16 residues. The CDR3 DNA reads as TGTGCCAGCAGTGACTCGAGAGTTGGACGAAGGGATGGCTACACCTTC. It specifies CASSDSRVGRRDGYTF.

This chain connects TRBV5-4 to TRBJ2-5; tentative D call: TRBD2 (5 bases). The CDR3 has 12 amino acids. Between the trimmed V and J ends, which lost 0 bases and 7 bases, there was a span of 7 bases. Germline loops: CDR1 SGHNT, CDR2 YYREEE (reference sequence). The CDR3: CASSLDEGTQYF. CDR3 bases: TGTGCCAGCAGCTTGGACGAGGGGACCCAGTACTTC. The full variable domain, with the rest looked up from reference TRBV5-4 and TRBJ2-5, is ETGVTQSPTHLIKTRGQQVTLRCSSQSGHNTVSWYQQALGQGPQFIFQYYREEENGRGNFPPRFSGLQFPNYSSELNVNALELDDSALYLCASSLDEGTQYFGPGTRLLVL.

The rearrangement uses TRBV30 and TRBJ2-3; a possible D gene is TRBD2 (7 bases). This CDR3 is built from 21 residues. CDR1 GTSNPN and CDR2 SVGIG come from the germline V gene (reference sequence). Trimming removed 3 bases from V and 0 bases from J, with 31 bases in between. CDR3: CAWSAPFSGARGFPSTDTQYF. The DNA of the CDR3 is TGTGCCTGGAGCGCCCCTTTCAGCGGGGCCAGGGGTTTTCCTAGCACAGATACGCAGTATTTT. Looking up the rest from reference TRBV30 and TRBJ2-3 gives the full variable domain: SQTIHQWPATLVQPVGSPLSLECTVEGTSNPNLYWYRQAAGRGLQLLFYSVGIGQISSEVPQNLSASRPQDRQFILSSKKLLLSDSGFYLCAWSAPFSGARGFPSTDTQYFGPGTRLTVL.

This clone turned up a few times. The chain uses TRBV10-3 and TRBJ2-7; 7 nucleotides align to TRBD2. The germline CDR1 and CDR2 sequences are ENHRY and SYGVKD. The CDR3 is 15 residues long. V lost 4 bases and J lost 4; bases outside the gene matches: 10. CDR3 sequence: CAISGLSSGRYEQYF. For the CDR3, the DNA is TGTGCCATCAGTGGTCTGTCTAGCGGCCGATACGAGCAGTACTTC.

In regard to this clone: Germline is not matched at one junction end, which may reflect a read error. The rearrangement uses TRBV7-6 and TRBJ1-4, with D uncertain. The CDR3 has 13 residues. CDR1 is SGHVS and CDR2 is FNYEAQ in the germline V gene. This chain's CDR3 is CANSLRQNEKLFF. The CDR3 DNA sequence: TGTGCCAACAGCTTAAGGCAGAATGAAAAACTGTTTTTT.

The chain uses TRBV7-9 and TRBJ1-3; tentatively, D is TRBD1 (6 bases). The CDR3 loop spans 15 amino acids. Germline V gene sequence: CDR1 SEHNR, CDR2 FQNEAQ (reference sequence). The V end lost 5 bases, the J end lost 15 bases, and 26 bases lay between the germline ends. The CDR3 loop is CASSPAGAGQGTTYF. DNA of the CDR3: TGTGCCAGCAGCCCGGCTGGTGCGGGACAAGGGACGACATATTTT.

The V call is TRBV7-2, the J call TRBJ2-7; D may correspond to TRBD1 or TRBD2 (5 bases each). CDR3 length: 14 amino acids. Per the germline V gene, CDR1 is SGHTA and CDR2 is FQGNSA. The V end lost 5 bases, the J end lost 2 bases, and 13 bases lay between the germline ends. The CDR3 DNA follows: TGTGCCAGCAGCCCCGGGACGGCCCCCTACGAGCAGTACTTC. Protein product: CASSPGTAPYEQYF.

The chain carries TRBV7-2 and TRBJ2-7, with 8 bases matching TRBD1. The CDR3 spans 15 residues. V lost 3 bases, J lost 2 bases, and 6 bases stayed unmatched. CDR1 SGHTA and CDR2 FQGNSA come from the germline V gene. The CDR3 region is CASSFQGQGPYEQYF. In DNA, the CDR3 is TGTGCCAGCAGCTTCCAAGGACAGGGCCCCTACGAGCAGTACTTC. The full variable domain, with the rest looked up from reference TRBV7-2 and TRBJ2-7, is GAGVSQSPSNKVTEKGKDVELRCDPISGHTALYWYRQSLGQGLEFLIYFQGNSAPDKSGLPSDRFSAERTGGSVSTLTIQRTQQEDSAVYLCASSFQGQGPYEQYFGPGTRLTVT.

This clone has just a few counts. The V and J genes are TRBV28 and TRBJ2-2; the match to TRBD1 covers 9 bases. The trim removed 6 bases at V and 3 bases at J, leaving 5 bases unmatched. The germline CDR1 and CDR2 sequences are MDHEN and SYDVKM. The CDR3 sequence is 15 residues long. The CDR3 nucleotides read TGTGCCAGCAGGTACCGACAGGGGGACACCGGGGAGCTGTTTTTT. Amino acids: CASRYRQGDTGELFF.

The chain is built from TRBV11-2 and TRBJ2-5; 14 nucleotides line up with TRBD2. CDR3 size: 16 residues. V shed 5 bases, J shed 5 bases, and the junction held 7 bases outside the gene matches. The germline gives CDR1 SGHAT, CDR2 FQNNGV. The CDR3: CASSPRLAGGVETQYF. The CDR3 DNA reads TGTGCCAGCAGCCCAAGACTAGCGGGAGGGGTCGAGACCCAGTACTTC.

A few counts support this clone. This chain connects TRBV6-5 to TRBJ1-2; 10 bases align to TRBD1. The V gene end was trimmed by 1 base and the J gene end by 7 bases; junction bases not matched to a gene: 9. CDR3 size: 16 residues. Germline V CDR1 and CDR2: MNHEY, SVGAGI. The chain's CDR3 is CASSYWGQGTPGGYTF. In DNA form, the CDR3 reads TGTGCCAGCAGTTACTGGGGACAGGGGACACCGGGTGGCTACACCTTC.

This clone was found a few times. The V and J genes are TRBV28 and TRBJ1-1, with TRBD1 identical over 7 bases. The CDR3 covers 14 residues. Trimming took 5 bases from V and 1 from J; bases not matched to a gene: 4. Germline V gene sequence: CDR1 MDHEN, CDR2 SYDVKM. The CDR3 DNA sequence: TGTGCCAGCAGTAACAGGGGAAGGAACACTGAAGCTTTCTTT. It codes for CASSNRGRNTEAFF.

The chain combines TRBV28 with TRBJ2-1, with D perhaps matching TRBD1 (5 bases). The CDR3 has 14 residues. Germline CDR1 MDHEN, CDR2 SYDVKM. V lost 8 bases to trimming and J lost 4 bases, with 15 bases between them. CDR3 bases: TGTGCCAGCGGCCCTCAGGGCCTATACAATGAGCAGTTCTTC. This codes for CASGPQGLYNEQFF.

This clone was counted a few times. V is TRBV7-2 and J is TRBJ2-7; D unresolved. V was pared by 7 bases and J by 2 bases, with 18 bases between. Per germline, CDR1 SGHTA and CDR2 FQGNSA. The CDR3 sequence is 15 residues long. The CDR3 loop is CASTDPPAQTYEQYF. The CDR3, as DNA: TGTGCCAGCACCGATCCCCCGGCTCAAACCTACGAGCAGTACTTC.

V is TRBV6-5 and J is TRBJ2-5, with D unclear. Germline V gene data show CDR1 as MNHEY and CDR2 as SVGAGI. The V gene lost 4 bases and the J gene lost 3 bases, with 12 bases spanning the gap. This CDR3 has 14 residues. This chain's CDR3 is CASSSPRTEETQYF. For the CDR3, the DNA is TGTGCCAGCAGTTCCCCAAGGACCGAAGAGACCCAGTACTTC.

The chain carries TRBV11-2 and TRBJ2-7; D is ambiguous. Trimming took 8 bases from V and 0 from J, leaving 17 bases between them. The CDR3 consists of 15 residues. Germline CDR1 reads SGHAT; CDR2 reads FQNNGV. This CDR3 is CASQLGYYSSYEQYF. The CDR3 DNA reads TGTGCCAGCCAGCTCGGATACTACAGCTCCTACGAGCAGTACTTC.

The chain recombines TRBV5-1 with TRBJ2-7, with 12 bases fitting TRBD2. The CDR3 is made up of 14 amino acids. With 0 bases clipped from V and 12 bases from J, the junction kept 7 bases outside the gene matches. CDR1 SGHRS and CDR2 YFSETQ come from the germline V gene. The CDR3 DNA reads TGCGCCAGCAGCTTGGCGACTAGCGGGAGCCCGTGGTACTTC. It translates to CASSLATSGSPWYF.